This T cell receptor (beta chain) was retrieved from a study of response to subunit inactivated influenza vaccine. Study outcomes and limitations: T cells newly recruited by each seasonal influenza vaccination are few, the authors suggested.

V dropped 4 bases and J dropped 3 bases, with 12 bases sitting between them. Germline CDR1 is LNHNV and CDR2 is YYDKDF (reference sequence). CDR3 length: 14 residues. TCRdb passed the RT-PCR reads through MiXCR, listing each CDR3 protein once. The repertoire holds about 700,000 distinct CDR3 sequences, with 14% as singletons. Comment on this clonotype: Its antigen is as yet unknown.

The clonotype was recovered from a man aged 45-60 years who received an inactivated influenza vaccine. The rearrangement uses TRBV15 and TRBJ1-2; D is uncertain. Here the sequenced sample was PBMCs from blood, taken around two weeks before vaccination. The chain's CDR3 is CATSTDLRHYGYTF. CDR3 nucleotides: TGTGCCACCAGCACGGACTTGCGGCACTATGGCTACACCTTC. The whole variable domain, remainder taken from reference TRBV15 and TRBJ1-2, is DAMVIQNPRYQVTQFGKPVTLSCSQTLNHNVMYWYQQKSSQAPKLLFHYYDKDFNNEADTPDNFQSRRPNTSFCFLDIRSPGLGDTAMYLCATSTDLRHYGYTFGSGTRLTVV.